The present TCR beta chain was sequenced within a study of metastatic and nonmetastatic thyroid tumors. Study context: Repertoires of blood and of tissue (tumor or nodule) from malignant and benign thyroid patients were compared. General study findings and limits: Patients with malignant thyroid tumors reportedly had significantly higher TCR beta diversity than those with benign nodules, in blood and tumor.

All patients were treatment-naive before thyroid surgery. The CDR3 runs to 14 residues. Germline V gene lookup returns CDR1 SGHRS and CDR2 YFSETQ. Trimming pared 4 bases from V and 0 bases from J, leaving 11 bases between. A remark on this clone: Its target is unknown.

Original methodology: A papillary thyroid cancer distant-metastasis classifier was built from CDR3 differences across clinicopathological groups. TCRdb used MiXCR to call clones anew from the PCR reads. V and J calls and clone size were set by TCRdb, not the authors. The repertoire holds approximately 29,000 clones, with approximately 29% as singletons. Sequenced: blood. The sequence was obtained from a female donor with papillary thyroid cancer or a benign thyroid nodule (not recorded which). Some clones in this sample may be carry-over from other donors' samples. The chain couples TRBV5-1 to TRBJ2-7; D uncertain. The CDR3 DNA follows: TGCGCCAGCAGCCCGCGCGACGGCTCCTACGAGCAGTACTTC. Translated: CASSPRDGSYEQYF.